Below, one T cell receptor (beta chain) is given with its context. After template switching added a universal primer site, the resulting cDNA carried unique molecular identifiers. TCRdb re-analysed the 5' RACE reads in MiXCR, keeping a single row per CDR3 protein. The data hold 200,000 to 250,000 distinct CDR3 sequences, with about 12% observed a single time. These data come from a study of identical twins. V lost 6 bases and J lost 3; bases outside the gene matches: 20. CDR1 is DFQATT and CDR2 is SNEGSKA in the germline V gene (reference sequence). The CDR3 has 18 amino acids. The donor group consisted entirely of healthy Caucasians. These sequences were also reported in another study, on yellow fever vaccine responses in identical twins. Per that study: In identical twins, vaccine T cell responses appeared partly shared and partly individual.

Material for sequencing was memory (CD45RO+) T cells sorted from blood. The chain recombines TRBV20-1 with TRBJ2-7; TRBD2 agrees at 10 bases. The source is a woman younger than 30 in good health. CDR3 DNA: TGCAGTGCCCGGCAGAGTCTAGCGGGAGCACACACCCGCTACGAGCAGTACTTC. This sequence encodes CSARQSLAGAHTRYEQYF.